This T cell receptor beta chain was found in a study of neoadjuvant anti-PD-1 for oral cavity cancer. About the study: Non-progressing patients received a fourth nivolumab dose near day 43, then surgery on days 50-56.

Germline loops: CDR1 SQVTM, CDR2 ANQGSEA. The V gene lost 1 base and the J gene lost 7 bases, with 11 bases spanning the gap. CDR3 length: 13 residues. Measured with immunoSEQ multiplex PCR; TCRdb has only the in-frame clones, and not every one. This table has some 30,000 clones, around four fifths appearing once. Indicated time point: after neoadjuvant nivolumab, at surgical resection. The clonotype comes from a person aged 35-80 years with oral cavity squamous cell carcinoma. The V call is TRBV29-1, the J call TRBJ1-5; maybe TRBD1 (5 bases). This material consisted of PBMCs, taken after nivolumab (anti-PD-1) treatment. The CDR3 nucleotides are TGCAGCGTTGAAGTTGGGTGGGACCAGCCCCAGCATTTT. Protein product: CSVEVGWDQPQHF. The full variable domain, completed using reference TRBV29-1 and TRBJ1-5, is SAVISQKPSRDICQRGTSLTIQCQVDSQVTMMFWYRQQPGQSLTLIATANQGSEATYESGFVIDKFPISRPNLTFSTLTVSNMSPEDSSIYLCSVEVGWDQPQHFGDGTRLSIL.